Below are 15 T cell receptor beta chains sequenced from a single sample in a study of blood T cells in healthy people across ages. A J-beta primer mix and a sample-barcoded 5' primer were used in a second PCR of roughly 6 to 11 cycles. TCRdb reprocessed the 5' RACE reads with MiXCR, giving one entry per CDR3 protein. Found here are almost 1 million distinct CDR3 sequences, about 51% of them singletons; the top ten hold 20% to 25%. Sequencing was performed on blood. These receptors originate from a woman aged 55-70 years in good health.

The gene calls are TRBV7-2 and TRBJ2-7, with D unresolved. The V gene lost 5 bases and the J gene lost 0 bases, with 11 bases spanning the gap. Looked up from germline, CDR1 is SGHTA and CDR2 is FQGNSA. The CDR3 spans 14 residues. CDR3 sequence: CASSTDLSSYEQYF. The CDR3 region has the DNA TGTGCCAGCAGCACCGACTTGAGCTCCTACGAGCAGTACTTC.

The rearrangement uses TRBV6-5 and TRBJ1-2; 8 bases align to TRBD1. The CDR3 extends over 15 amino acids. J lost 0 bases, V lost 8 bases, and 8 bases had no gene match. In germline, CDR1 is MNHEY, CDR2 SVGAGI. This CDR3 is CASGGQGASNYGYTF. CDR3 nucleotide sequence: TGTGCCAGCGGCGGACAGGGTGCATCTAACTATGGCTACACCTTC.

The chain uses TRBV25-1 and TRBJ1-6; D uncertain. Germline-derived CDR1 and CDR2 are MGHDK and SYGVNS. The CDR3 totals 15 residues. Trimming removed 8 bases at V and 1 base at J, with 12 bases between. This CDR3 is CASGHSESYNSPLHF. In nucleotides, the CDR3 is TGTGCCAGCGGCCACTCGGAATCCTATAATTCACCCCTCCACTTT.

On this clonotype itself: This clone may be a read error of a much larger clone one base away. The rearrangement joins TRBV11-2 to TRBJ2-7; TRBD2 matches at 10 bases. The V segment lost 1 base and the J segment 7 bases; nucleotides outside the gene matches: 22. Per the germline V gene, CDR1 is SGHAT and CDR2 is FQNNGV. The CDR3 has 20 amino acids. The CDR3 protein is CASSLGYSGRQIRSYNEQYF. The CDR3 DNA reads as TGTGCCAGCAGCTTAGGGTATAGCGGGAGGCAAATACGCTCCTACAATGAGCAGTACTTC.

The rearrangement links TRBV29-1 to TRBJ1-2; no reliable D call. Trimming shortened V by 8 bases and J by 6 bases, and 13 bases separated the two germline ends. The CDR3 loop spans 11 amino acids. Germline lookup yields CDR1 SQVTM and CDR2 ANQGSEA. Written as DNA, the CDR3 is TGCAGCACCCGGTTGGTTGATGGCTACACCTTC. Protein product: CSTRLVDGYTF.

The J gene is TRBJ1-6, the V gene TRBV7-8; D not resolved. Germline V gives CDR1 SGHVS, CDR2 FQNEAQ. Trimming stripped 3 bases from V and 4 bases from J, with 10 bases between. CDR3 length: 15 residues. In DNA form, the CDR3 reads TGTGCCAGCAGCTTGACGGCCCCTTATAATTCACCCCTCCACTTT. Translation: CASSLTAPYNSPLHF.

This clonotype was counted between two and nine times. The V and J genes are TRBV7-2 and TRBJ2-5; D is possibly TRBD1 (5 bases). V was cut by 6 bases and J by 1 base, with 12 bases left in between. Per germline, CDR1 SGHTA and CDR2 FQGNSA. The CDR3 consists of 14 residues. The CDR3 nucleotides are TGTGCCAGCAGACGATTAAGGGGCCAAGAGACCCAGTACTTC. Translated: CASRRLRGQETQYF.

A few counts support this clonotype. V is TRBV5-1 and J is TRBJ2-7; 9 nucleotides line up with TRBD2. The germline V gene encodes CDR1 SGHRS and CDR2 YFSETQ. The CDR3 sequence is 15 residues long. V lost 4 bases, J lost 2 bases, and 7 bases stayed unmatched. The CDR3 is CASSPGASGTYEQYF. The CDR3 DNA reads TGCGCCAGCAGCCCAGGGGCTAGCGGGACCTACGAGCAGTACTTC.

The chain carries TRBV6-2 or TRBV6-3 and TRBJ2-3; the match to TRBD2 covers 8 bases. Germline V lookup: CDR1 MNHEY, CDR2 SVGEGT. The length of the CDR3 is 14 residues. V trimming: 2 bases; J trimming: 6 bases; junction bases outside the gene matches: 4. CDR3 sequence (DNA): TGTGCCAGCAGTTACGTTCTAGCGGGTGATACGCAGTATTTT. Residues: CASSYVLAGDTQYF.

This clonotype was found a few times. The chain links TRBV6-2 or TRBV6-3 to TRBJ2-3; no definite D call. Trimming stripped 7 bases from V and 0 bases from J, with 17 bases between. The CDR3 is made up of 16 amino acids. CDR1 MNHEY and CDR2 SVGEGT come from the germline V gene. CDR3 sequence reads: CASIRDGPRSTDTQYF. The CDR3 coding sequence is TGTGCCAGCATCCGCGATGGACCCCGGAGCACAGATACGCAGTATTTT.

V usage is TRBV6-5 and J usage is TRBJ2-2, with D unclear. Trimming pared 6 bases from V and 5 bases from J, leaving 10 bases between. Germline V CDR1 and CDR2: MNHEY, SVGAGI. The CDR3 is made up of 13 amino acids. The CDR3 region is CASSRPRTGELFF. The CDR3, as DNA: TGTGCCAGCAGCCGCCCGAGGACCGGGGAGCTGTTTTTT.

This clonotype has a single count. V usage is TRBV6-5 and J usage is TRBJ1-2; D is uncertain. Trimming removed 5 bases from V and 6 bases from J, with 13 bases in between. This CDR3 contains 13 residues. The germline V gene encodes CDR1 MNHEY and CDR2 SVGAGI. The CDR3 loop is CASSDPDRDGYTF. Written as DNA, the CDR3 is TGTGCCAGCAGTGACCCGGACCGCGATGGCTACACCTTC.

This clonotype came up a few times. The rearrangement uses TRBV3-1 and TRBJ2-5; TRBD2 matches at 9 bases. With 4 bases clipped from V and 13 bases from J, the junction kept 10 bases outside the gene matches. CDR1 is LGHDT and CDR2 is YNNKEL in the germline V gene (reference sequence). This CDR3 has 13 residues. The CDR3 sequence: CASSPSTSGVGYF. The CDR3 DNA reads TGTGCCAGCAGCCCGTCGACTAGCGGAGTAGGGTACTTC.

The CDR3 sequence: CASRPTLGQGVSGANVLTF. The CDR3 nucleotides are TGTGCCAGCAGACCGACCTTGGGGCAGGGGGTGTCTGGGGCCAACGTCCTGACTTTC. The V call is TRBV27, the J call TRBJ2-6, with 7 bases matching TRBD1. CDR1 is MNHEY, CDR2 SMNVEV, per germline (reference sequence). V was pared by 6 bases and J by 1 base, with 15 bases of the junction left unmatched. The CDR3 has 19 amino acids.

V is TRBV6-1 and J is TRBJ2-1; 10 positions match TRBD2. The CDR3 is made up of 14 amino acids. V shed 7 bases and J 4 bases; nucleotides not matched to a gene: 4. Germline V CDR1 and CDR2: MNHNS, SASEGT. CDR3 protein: CASTASGRYNEQFF. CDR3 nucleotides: TGTGCCAGCACGGCTAGCGGGAGATACAATGAGCAGTTCTTC.